Included here is one T cell receptor beta chain sequence, with context. The table lists this clone with a few counts. This clone's antigen is unknown. No much larger clone is present one base from it, and per-base qualities are unavailable. The collaborating institutions used their own protocols to collect whole blood in K2EDTA tubes. For TCRbeta analysis, collaborator samples were shipped as frozen whole blood, as isolated PBMCs, or as DNA extracted from either sample type. The CDR3, from cysteine to phenylalanine, totals 14 residues. Only CDR3 DNA remains: 42 bases, in frame from the first base. As encoded in the germline V gene (reference sequence), CDR1 is GTSNPN while CDR2 is SVGIG. Unmatched junction bases come to 4, with V trimmed by 3 bases and J by 5 bases. TCRbeta CDR3 regions were amplified from genomic DNA by means of the immunoSEQ Assay, a bias-controlled multiplex PCR. On the study's bioinformatics: Within the assay, amplification of reference gene primers was used to estimate how many nucleated cells each sample contained. To quantify the absolute abundance of each unique TCRbeta CDR3 rearrangement, sequence reads were collapsed and filtered. For each sample, productive Simpson clonality was calculated as the square root of Simpson's diversity index over productive rearrangements. TCRdb limited this immuneACCESS table to in-frame rearrangements with V and J called. A share of clones is missing; checked studies link under half to unresolved V genes, and the rest is unexplained. V and J calls and clone size follow that table, whereas D and trimming were derived from the DNA. The table for this sample lists some 170,000 clones; approximately 90% of them were counted only once. The ten largest clones take up more than 1.5% of the sample.

This sample was included in a study of blood T cell repertoires in COVID-19 (dated by TCRdb to the early 2020s). A note on the overall study: Samples from collaborators originated in the United States, Italy and Spain and spanned both the acute and convalescent phases of COVID-19. The material from the prospective study consisted of cDNA or gDNA derived from T cells, B-cell-depleted T cells, or PBMCs. The samples were drawn from the first 160 participants of the ongoing ImmuneRACE study and from some 1,300 subjects provided by 6 global collaborators. Deeply sampled blood TCRbeta repertoires from subjects exposed to, actively infected with, or recovered from COVID-19 were included in the dataset. The repertoires were released in a freely available public database meant as a resource for research on the immune response to SARS-CoV-2. Where HLA class I and class II types were available, the types were taken from metadata supplied by the sample provider, not from assay-based typing. Sample metadata almost always included a de-identified subject ID, COVID-19 status, age in years and sex. Overall study outcomes, separate from this receptor: The amount of clinical and demographic metadata varied by source and participant and was provided uncurated.

Sequenced: peripheral blood. The rearrangement combines TRBV30 with TRBJ1-4; a stretch of 9 junction bases matches TRBD1. The TCR was taken from a woman in her 50s with acute or convalescent COVID-19. The CDR3 region: CAWSRQGGNEKLFF. The bases are TGTGCCTGGAGCCGACAGGGGGGCAATGAAAAACTGTTTTTT.